The sequence of this T cell receptor beta chain was determined in a study of Tregs in tolerant kidney transplant recipients (dated by TCRdb to between 2018 and 2020). Notes on the research overall: The study applied TCRbeta sequencing to find donor-specific regulatory T cells before combined kidney and bone marrow transplantation and then followed those same cells after transplant. On the study overall, not on this receptor specifically: PCR primers changed over time for some patients, so nucleotide-level comparison across those patients' samples was not possible. Because only a small number of patients were included, the study had limitations, and the results will need to be validated in larger populations as well as under other immunosuppression protocols. In tolerant patients, donor-specific Tregs expanded more than Tregs overall, which suggests antigen-driven rather than nonspecific expansion. Although technical replication error seemed to be minimal, the question of biological reproducibility was not addressed directly. Expanding Tregs with activated donor B cells appeared to identify the most biologically relevant and donor-specific TCRbeta repertoire.

Unmatched junction bases come to 10, with V trimmed by 5 bases and J by 6 bases. The CDR1 and CDR2 encoded by the germline V gene are SGHRS and YFSETQ. Including cysteine and phenylalanine, the CDR3 has 15 amino acids. CDR3 DNA only is kept here, 45 bases in frame from base 1. A remark on this clone: It has no known antigen specificity. The sample holds no much larger clone one base away, and base qualities are not on file.

The transplants used related donors along with nonmyeloablative bone marrow transplantation, and in the human trials mixed chimerism was transient. Thawed PBMCs were FACS-sorted into unstimulated Tregs (CD4+CD25+CD127-), CD4+ non-Tregs (CD4+CD25-), CD4 cells and CD8 cells. A few combined kidney and bone marrow transplant recipients from the ITN036ST trial were included as patients, and samples were available only from these trial subjects. Healthy control blood was separated into PBMCs by Ficoll density gradient and cryopreserved, and patient PBMCs were collected both before and after transplant. Genomic DNA was extracted from sorted cells with the QIAGEN DNeasy Blood and Tissue Kit for TCRbeta CDR3 sequencing. High-throughput TCRbeta CDR3 sequencing was carried out commercially through immunoSEQ, with PCR amplification with bias correction and internal controls included. Concerning the study's data processing: A unique productive TCRbeta sequence was defined by the CDR3 nucleotide sequence when primers matched, and otherwise by the CDR3 amino acid sequence together with the Vbeta and Jbeta genes. To correct for sorting error, sequences found in more than one sorted population at a frequency ratio of 2:1 or less were discarded, and the remaining shared sequences were assigned to the population with the higher frequency. Sequences were defined as donor-reactive when expanded at least 5-fold in CFSE-low cells versus unstimulated cells and present at a frequency of at least 0.01% in CFSE-low cells. Repertoire divergence was quantified by Jensen-Shannon divergence using the top 100 TCRbeta sequences ranked by frequency. For any sample with multiple sequencing runs, sorting error was corrected in each run separately before the runs were pooled. The table was pulled from immuneACCESS by TCRdb, which kept in-frame rearrangements only. Such tables lose some clones; where checked, under half of the loss comes from unresolved V genes, and the rest has no known cause. V and J calls and clone size are as listed in that table; D and trimming were resolved from the DNA. This sample is represented by about 52,000 clones; approximately 91% of them were singletons. The ten largest clones represent over 12% of the sample.

The rearranged segments are TRBV5-1 and TRBJ2-3, with 9 junctional bases fitting TRBD2. This clonotype was obtained from a human patient who received a combined kidney and bone marrow transplant. After a transplant, the donor of the graft may account for some T cells. The sequencing used CD8+ T cells from blood (PBMCs), collected 24 months after the transplant. The CDR3 reads CASSFSGGGVDTQYF. The DNA sequence is given as TGCGCCAGCAGTTTTAGCGGGGGCGGTGTGGATACGCAGTATTTT.